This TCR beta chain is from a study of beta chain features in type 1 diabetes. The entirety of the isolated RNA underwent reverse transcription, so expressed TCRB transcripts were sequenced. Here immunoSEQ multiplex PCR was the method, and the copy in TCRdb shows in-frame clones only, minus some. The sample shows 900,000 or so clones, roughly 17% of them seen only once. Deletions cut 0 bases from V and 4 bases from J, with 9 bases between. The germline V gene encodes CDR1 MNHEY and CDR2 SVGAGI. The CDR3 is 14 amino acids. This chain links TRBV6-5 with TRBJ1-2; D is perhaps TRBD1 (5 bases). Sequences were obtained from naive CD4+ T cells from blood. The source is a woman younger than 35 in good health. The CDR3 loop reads CASSYSGDSYGYTF. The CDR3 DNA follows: TGTGCCAGCAGTTACTCGGGAGACAGCTATGGCTACACCTTC.